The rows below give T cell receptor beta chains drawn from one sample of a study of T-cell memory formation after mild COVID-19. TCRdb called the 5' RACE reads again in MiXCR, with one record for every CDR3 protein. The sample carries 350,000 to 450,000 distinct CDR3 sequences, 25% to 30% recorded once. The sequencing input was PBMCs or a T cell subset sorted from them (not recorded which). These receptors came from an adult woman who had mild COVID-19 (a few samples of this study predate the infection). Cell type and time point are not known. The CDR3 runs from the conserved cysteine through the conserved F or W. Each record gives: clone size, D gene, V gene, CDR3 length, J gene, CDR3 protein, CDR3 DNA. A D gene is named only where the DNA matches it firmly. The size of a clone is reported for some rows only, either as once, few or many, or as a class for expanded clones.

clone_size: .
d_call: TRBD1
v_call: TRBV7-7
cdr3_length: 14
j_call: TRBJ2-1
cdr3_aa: CASSFGTGETEQFF
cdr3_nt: TGTGCTAGCAGCTTCGGGACAGGGGAAACTGAGCAGTTCTTC

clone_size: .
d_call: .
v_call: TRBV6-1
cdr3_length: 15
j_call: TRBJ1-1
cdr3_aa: CASSARAIGNTEAFF
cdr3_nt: TGTGCCAGCAGTGCCCGAGCAATTGGGAACACTGAAGCTTTCTTT

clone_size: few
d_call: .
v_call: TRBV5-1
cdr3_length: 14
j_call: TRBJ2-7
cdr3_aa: CASSLPGESYEQYF
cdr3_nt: TGCGCCAGCAGCTTGCCTGGGGAATCCTACGAGCAGTACTTC

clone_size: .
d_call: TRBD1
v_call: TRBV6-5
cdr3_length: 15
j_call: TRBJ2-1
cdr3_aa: CASRKQGAAYNEQFF
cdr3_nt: TGTGCCAGCAGAAAACAGGGGGCCGCCTACAATGAGCAGTTCTTC

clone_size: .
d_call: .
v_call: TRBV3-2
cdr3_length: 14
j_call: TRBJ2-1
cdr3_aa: CASSTEGGHNEQFF
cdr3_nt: TGTGCCAGCAGCACGGAAGGCGGCCACAATGAGCAGTTCTTC

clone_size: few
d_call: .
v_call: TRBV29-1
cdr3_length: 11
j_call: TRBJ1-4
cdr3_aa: CSANRNEKLFF
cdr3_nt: TGCAGCGCGAACAGGAATGAAAAACTGTTTTTT

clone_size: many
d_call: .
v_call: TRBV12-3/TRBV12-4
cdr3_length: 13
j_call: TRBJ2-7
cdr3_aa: CASSLGQYYEQYF
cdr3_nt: TGTGCCAGCAGTTTAGGGCAGTACTACGAGCAGTACTTC

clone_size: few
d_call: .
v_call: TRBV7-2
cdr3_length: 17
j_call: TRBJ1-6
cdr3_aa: CASSLTGQRTYNSPLHF
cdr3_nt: TGTGCCAGCAGCTTAACAGGCCAACGTACCTATAATTCACCCCTCCACTTT

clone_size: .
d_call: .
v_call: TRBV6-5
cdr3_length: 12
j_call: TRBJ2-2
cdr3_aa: CASRTSRGELFF
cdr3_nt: TGTGCCAGCAGGACCAGCCGAGGGGAGCTGTTTTTT

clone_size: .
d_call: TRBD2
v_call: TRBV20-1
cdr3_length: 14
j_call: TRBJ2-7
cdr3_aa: CSARRLADSYEQYF
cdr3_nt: TGCAGTGCTAGAAGGCTAGCGGACTCCTACGAGCAGTACTTC

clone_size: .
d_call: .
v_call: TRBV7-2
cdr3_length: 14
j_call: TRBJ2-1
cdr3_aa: CASGEESSYNEQFF
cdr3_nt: TGTGCCAGCGGGGAGGAGAGCTCCTACAATGAGCAGTTCTTC

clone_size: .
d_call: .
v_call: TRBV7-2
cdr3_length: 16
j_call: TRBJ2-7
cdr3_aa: CASSWGSAGITYEQYF
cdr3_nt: TGTGCCAGCTCTTGGGGTTCGGCAGGGATTACCTACGAGCAGTACTTC

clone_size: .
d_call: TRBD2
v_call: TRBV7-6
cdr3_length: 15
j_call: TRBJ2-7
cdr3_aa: CASSLEAGGTYEQYF
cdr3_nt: TGTGCCAGCAGCTTAGAGGCGGGAGGGACCTACGAGCAGTACTTC

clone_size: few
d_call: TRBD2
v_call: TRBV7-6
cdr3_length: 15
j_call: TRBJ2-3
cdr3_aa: CASSPTGGPGDTQYF
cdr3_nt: TGTGCCAGCAGCCCAACGGGGGGACCCGGGGATACGCAGTATTTT

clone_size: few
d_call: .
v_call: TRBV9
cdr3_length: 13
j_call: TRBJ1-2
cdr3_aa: CASSRDNVNGYTF
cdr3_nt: TGTGCCAGCAGCCGGGACAACGTCAATGGCTACACCTTC

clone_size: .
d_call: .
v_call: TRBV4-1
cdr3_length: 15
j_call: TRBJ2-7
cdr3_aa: CASSQEVAGMYEQYF
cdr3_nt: TGCGCCAGCAGCCAAGAGGTGGCGGGAATGTACGAGCAGTACTTC

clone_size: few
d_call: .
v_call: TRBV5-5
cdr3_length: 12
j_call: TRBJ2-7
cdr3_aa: CASSSWGDEQYF
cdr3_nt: TGTGCCAGCAGCTCCTGGGGAGACGAGCAGTACTTC

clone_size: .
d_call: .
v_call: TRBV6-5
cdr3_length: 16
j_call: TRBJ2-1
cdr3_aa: CASSPGLGGGNREQFF
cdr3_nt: TGTGCCAGCAGTCCAGGACTAGGAGGGGGCAATCGTGAGCAGTTCTTC

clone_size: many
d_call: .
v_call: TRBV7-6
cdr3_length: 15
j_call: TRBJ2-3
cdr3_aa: CASSLGGASTDTQYF
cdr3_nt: TGTGCCAGCAGCTTAGGGGGGGCTAGCACAGATACGCAGTATTTT

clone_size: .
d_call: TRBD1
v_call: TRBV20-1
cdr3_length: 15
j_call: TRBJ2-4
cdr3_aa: CSARDTGTEKNIQYF
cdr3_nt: TGCAGTGCTAGAGATACCGGGACAGAGAAAAACATTCAGTACTTC

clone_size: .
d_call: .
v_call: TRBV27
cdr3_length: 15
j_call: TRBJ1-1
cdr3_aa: CASIQGNLGGTEAFF
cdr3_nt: TGTGCCAGCATCCAGGGCAACCTGGGGGGCACTGAAGCTTTCTTT

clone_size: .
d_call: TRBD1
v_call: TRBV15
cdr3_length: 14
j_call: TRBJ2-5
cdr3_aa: CATSRVGQGTTQYF
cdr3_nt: TGTGCCACCAGCAGGGTAGGACAGGGCACGACCCAGTACTTC

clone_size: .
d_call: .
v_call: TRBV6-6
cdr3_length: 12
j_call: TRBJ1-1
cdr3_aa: CATYDLNTEAFF
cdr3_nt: TGTGCCACATATGATTTGAACACTGAAGCTTTCTTT

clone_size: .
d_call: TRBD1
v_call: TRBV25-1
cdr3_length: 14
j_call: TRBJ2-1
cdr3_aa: CASSIGQGRNEQFF
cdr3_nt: TGTGCCAGCAGTATAGGACAGGGGCGGAATGAGCAGTTCTTC

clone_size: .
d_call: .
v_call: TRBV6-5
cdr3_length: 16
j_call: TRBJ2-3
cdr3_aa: CASRVGVALSTDTQYF
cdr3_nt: TGTGCCAGCAGGGTGGGTGTAGCGCTTAGCACAGATACGCAGTATTTT

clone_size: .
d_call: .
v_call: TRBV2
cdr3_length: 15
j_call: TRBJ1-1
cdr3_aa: CASRVEGQSNTEAFF
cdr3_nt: TGTGCCAGCAGAGTAGAAGGACAGTCGAACACTGAAGCTTTCTTT

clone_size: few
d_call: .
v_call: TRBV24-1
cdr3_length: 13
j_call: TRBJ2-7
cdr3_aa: CATSDPTDYEQYF
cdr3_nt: TGTGCCACCAGTGACCCAACGGATTACGAGCAGTACTTC

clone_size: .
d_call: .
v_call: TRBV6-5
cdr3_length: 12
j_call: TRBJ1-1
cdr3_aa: CASSQSGTEAFF
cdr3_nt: TGTGCCAGCAGTCAGTCAGGGACTGAAGCTTTCTTT

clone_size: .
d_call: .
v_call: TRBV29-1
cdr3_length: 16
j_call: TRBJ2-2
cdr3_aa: CSTQGGPGRNTGELFF
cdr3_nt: TGCAGCACTCAGGGGGGTCCAGGCCGAAACACCGGGGAGCTGTTTTTT

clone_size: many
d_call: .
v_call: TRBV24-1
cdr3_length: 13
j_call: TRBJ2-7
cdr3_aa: CATSDWQGREQYF
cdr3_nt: TGTGCCACCAGTGATTGGCAGGGTAGAGAGCAGTACTTC

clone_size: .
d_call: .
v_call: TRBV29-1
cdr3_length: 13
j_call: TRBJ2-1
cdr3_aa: CSVRLLTYNEQFF
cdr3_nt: TGCAGCGTTCGGCTACTGACCTACAATGAGCAGTTCTTC

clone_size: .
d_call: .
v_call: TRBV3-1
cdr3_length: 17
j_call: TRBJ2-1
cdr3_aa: CASSQDFPGASYNEQFF
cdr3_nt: TGTGCCAGCAGCCAAGATTTCCCAGGAGCCTCCTACAATGAGCAGTTCTTC

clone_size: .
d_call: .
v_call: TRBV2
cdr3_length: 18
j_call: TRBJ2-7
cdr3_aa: CASSESDRVGSFSYEQYF
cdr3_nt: TGTGCCAGCAGTGAATCGGATAGAGTCGGCAGTTTCTCCTACGAGCAGTACTTC

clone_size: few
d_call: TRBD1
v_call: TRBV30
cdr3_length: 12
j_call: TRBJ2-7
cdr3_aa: CAWSVGGNEQYF
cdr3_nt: TGTGCCTGGAGTGTAGGGGGCAACGAGCAGTACTTC

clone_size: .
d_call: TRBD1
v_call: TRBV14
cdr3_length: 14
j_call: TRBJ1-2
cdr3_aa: CASSQWGQGYGYTF
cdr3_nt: TGTGCCAGCAGCCAATGGGGACAGGGGTATGGCTACACCTTC

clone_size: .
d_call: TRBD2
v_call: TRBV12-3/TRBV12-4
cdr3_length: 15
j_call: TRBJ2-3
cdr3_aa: CASTVGLAGGNTQYF
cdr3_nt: TGTGCCAGCACCGTAGGACTAGCGGGGGGCAATACGCAGTATTTT

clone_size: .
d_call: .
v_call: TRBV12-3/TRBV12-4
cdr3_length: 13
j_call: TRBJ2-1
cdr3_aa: CASSLRSASEQFF
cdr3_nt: TGTGCCAGCAGTTTACGGTCTGCCAGTGAGCAGTTCTTC